This TCR beta chain was retrieved from a study of identical twins. Study-wide findings and caveats: Modeled out-of-frame TCR alpha sharing in monozygotic twins fell below observed levels. Within cord blood, abundant beta clonotypes carried fewer insertions, but memory repertoires showed no such trend.

The germline CDR1 and CDR2 sequences are DFQATT and SNEGSKA (reference sequence). The CDR3 spans 15 residues. J was trimmed by 6 bases and V by 0 bases; bases with no gene match: 9. Each CDR3 protein gets one entry after TCRdb re-called the 5' RACE reads with MiXCR. The table includes 200,000 to 250,000 distinct CDR3 sequences, around 8.1% detected once. This clonotype was picked up a small number of times. Antigen: not known. This same sample was also part of a study on yellow fever vaccine responses in identical twins.

Sequencing was done on a sample of memory (CD45RO+) T cells sorted from blood. The TCR was taken from a woman aged 18-29 years in good health. The gene calls are TRBV20-1 and TRBJ2-5, with TRBD2 identical over 8 bases. The DNA of the CDR3 is TGCAGTGCTAGAGATGTTCGGGGGGGCGGGAAGACCCAGTACTTC. Protein product: CSARDVRGGGKTQYF.